The rows below give T cell receptor beta chains drawn from one sample of a study of memory CD4+ T cells and cytomegalovirus serostatus. Repertoires were generated with immunoSEQ multiplex PCR, while TCRdb's copy carries only in-frame clones and drops some. The sample consists of around 60,000 clones, approximately 78% of them appearing once. The sample taken for sequencing was memory CD4+ T cells from blood. The source is an adult in good health and CMV-seronegative. The CDR3 runs from the conserved cysteine through the conserved F or W. A D gene is named only where the DNA matches it firmly. The size field is filled for only some rows; it gives once, few, many or a size class.

.	TRBJ2-7	12	TRBV5-1	.	CASSLQSYEQYF	TGCGCCAGCAGCTTACAGTCCTACGAGCAGTACTTC
.	TRBJ2-4	13	TRBV2	.	CASTPGGAGIQYF	TGTGCCAGCACCCCCGGTGGGGCGGGAATTCAGTACTTC
.	TRBJ1-5	13	TRBV5-5	.	CASSFGASGAQHF	TGTGCCAGCAGCTTTGGAGCGTCTGGAGCCCAGCATTTT
.	TRBJ2-1	15	TRBV10-3	TRBD2	CAISEGLAGGDEQFF	TGTGCCATCAGTGAGGGACTAGCGGGAGGAGATGAGCAGTTCTTC
once	TRBJ2-3	16	TRBV7-2	TRBD2	CASSTTSGGIRDTQYF	TGTGCCAGCAGCACCACTAGCGGGGGGATCAGGGATACGCAGTATTTT
.	TRBJ2-6	16	TRBV5-4	.	CASSNGGSSGANVLTF	TGTGCCAGCAGCAATGGGGGGAGCTCTGGGGCCAACGTCCTGACTTTC
few	TRBJ1-1	12	TRBV29-1	.	CSVAAGYTEAFF	TGCAGCGTTGCCGCAGGATACACTGAAGCTTTCTTT
.	TRBJ1-1	16	TRBV6-6	TRBD1	CASSVTGDPANTEAFF	TGTGCCAGCAGCGTGACAGGGGACCCCGCGAACACTGAAGCTTTCTTT
once	TRBJ2-3	16	TRBV18	TRBD2	CASSRGTSGSSDTQYF	TGTGCCAGCTCACGAGGGACTAGCGGGAGTTCAGATACGCAGTATTTT
few	TRBJ2-3	13	TRBV11-1	.	CASSLGGGGHFSF	TGTGCCAGCAGCTTAGGAGGTGGGGGGCACTTCTCTTTT
.	TRBJ2-5	15	TRBV2	.	CASSASARVQETQYF	TGTGCCAGCAGCGCCTCGGCGCGGGTCCAAGAGACCCAGTACTTC
.	TRBJ2-7	12	TRBV6-1	.	CASSGSGLEQYF	TGTGCCAGCAGTGGCTCAGGCCTAGAGCAGTACTTC
.	TRBJ1-6	13	TRBV29-1	TRBD1	CSVSTGNNSPLHF	TGCAGCGTCTCGACAGGGAATAATTCACCCCTCCACTTT
once	TRBJ2-3	16	TRBV7-3	TRBD2	CASSLVPSGGIDTQYF	TGTGCCAGCAGCTTAGTCCCTAGCGGGGGGATAGATACGCAGTATTTT
.	TRBJ1-2	14	TRBV6-6	.	CASSYPGVQDGYTF	TGTGCCAGCAGTTACCCGGGAGTTCAGGATGGCTACACCTTC
.	TRBJ2-2	19	TRBV27	.	CASSYKNVRFRVGTGELFF	TGTGCCAGCAGCTATAAGAACGTCCGGTTCCGGGTCGGCACCGGGGAGCTGTTTTTT
.	TRBJ1-5	15	TRBV28	.	CASSLRRGSNQPQHF	TGTGCCAGCAGTTTACGGCGGGGAAGCAATCAGCCCCAGCATTTT
.	TRBJ1-1	17	TRBV4-2	.	CASSQGQGKTGNTEAFF	TGTGCCAGCAGCCAAGGGCAGGGGAAGACGGGGAACACTGAAGCTTTCTTT
.	TRBJ2-7	13	TRBV6-4	.	CASSLEAGYEQYF	TGTGCCAGCAGTCTAGAGGCCGGCTACGAGCAGTACTTC
once	TRBJ1-5	15	TRBV2	TRBD1	CASSSGQGAHQPQHF	TGTGCCAGCAGTTCTGGACAGGGGGCCCATCAGCCCCAGCATTTT
.	TRBJ1-2	13	TRBV6-5	.	CASSPRGGGGYTF	TGTGCCAGCAGCCCCAGGGGCGGAGGGGGCTACACCTTC
few	TRBJ2-1	15	TRBV4-2	TRBD2	CASSQGTSGFNEQFF	TGTGCCAGCAGCCAAGGGACTAGCGGGTTCAATGAGCAGTTCTTC
.	TRBJ2-3	15	TRBV11-2	.	CASSLGAQETDTQYF	TGTGCCAGCAGCTTAGGAGCACAGGAGACAGATACGCAGTATTTT
.	TRBJ2-2	14	TRBV4-1	.	CASSQDGVTGDLFF	TGCGCCAGCAGCCAAGATGGAGTAACCGGGGATCTGTTTTTT
.	TRBJ1-2	15	TRBV6-5	TRBD1	CASSYSWSGGYGYTF	TGTGCCAGCAGTTACTCGTGGTCAGGGGGCTATGGCTACACCTTC
.	TRBJ2-3	13	TRBV5-1	.	CASSLDTSDTQYF	TGCGCCAGCAGCTTGGACACGTCTGATACGCAGTATTTT
.	TRBJ2-7	15	TRBV2	.	CASSEEAGRTYEQYF	TGTGCCAGCAGTGAAGAGGCTGGGAGAACTTACGAGCAGTACTTC
.	TRBJ2-7	14	TRBV5-5	.	CASSLSLVQYEQYF	TGTGCCAGCAGCTTGTCCCTCGTCCAGTACGAGCAGTACTTC
.	TRBJ2-2	15	TRBV9	.	CASSTLTSGTGELFF	TGTGCCAGCAGCACGCTGACAAGCGGAACCGGGGAGCTGTTTTTT
.	TRBJ1-5	15	TRBV7-6	.	CASSSPRGSNQPQHF	TGTGCCAGCAGCTCCCCACGGGGTAGCAATCAGCCCCAGCATTTT
few	TRBJ1-2	13	TRBV6-6	TRBD1	CASSPTGDYGYTF	TGTGCCAGCAGTCCGACAGGGGACTATGGCTACACCTTC
.	TRBJ1-4	12	TRBV27	.	CASRVLNEKLFF	TGTGCCAGCAGAGTCTTGAATGAAAAACTGTTTTTT
.	TRBJ1-2	15	TRBV7-3	TRBD1	CASSLRAGGTYGYTF	TGTGCCAGCAGCTTAAGAGCAGGGGGCACTTATGGCTACACCTTC
few	TRBJ2-4	16	TRBV15	.	CATSSPTAYGKNIQYF	TGTGCCACCAGCAGCCCGACCGCCTACGGGAAAAACATTCAGTACTTC
.	TRBJ1-1	15	TRBV7-9	.	CASSSYSQMNTEAFF	TGTGCCAGCAGCTCATACAGCCAGATGAACACTGAAGCTTTCTTT
.	TRBJ1-5	17	TRBV28	.	CATKPLRGQRSNQPQHF	TGTGCCACAAAACCGCTGCGGGGGCAGCGAAGCAATCAGCCCCAGCATTTT
.	TRBJ1-5	14	TRBV5-1	.	CASSRRISTQPQHF	TGCGCCAGCAGTCGCAGGATCTCAACTCAGCCCCAGCATTTT
.	TRBJ2-1	14	TRBV6-6	TRBD2	CASKGLAGGDEQFF	TGTGCCAGCAAGGGACTAGCGGGAGGCGATGAGCAGTTCTTC
.	TRBJ2-5	13	TRBV27	.	CASSTSRGETQYF	TGTGCCAGCAGCACTTCTAGGGGCGAGACCCAGTACTTC
.	TRBJ1-3	13	TRBV5-1	.	CASSQGNADTIYF	TGCGCCAGCAGCCAGGGGAACGCGGACACCATATATTTT
.	TRBJ2-5	14	TRBV10-1	.	CASSEGSAAETQYF	TGCGCCAGCAGTGAGGGCTCCGCCGCGGAGACCCAGTACTTC
.	TRBJ2-7	14	TRBV6-1	.	CASSEAPGTHEQYF	TGTGCCAGCAGTGAGGCCCCCGGGACCCACGAGCAGTACTTC
.	TRBJ2-7	18	TRBV11-2	.	CASSLVNRGRGTTYEQYF	TGTGCCAGCAGCTTAGTCAATAGAGGACGGGGGACAACCTACGAGCAGTACTTC
.	TRBJ1-5	17	TRBV19	TRBD1	CASSIEDTGGGNQPQHF	TGTGCCAGTAGTATAGAGGATACAGGGGGAGGCAATCAGCCCCAGCATTTT
.	TRBJ1-3	16	TRBV18	TRBD1	CASSPQGAYSGNTIYF	TGTGCCAGCTCACCTCAGGGGGCTTACTCTGGAAACACCATATATTTT
once	TRBJ1-2	17	TRBV4-1	.	CASSQGGRDPSGSGYTF	TGCGCCAGCAGCCAAGGGGGCCGGGACCCCTCGGGGAGTGGCTACACCTTC
many	TRBJ1-5	15	TRBV19	.	CASSIGRDSNQPQHF	TGTGCCAGTAGTATTGGCAGGGATAGCAATCAGCCCCAGCATTTT
few	TRBJ1-5	15	TRBV5-1	.	CASSIGLVGNQPQHF	TGCGCCAGCAGCATTGGTTTGGTCGGGAATCAGCCCCAGCATTTT
.	TRBJ2-2	15	TRBV5-1	.	CASSLGGHSTGELFF	TGCGCCAGCAGCTTGGGCGGACACTCCACCGGGGAGCTGTTTTTT
.	TRBJ2-7	15	TRBV11-1	TRBD2	CASSLWLAAGYEQYF	TGTGCCAGCAGCTTATGGCTAGCGGCTGGCTACGAGCAGTACTTC
.	TRBJ2-4	15	TRBV28	.	CASTSDSVAKNIQYF	TGTGCCAGCACCTCGGATTCGGTAGCCAAAAACATTCAGTACTTC
.	TRBJ2-4	16	TRBV5-1	TRBD2	CASSQAGALVGNIQYF	TGCGCCAGCAGCCAGGCGGGAGCGCTCGTGGGAAACATTCAGTACTTC
.	TRBJ1-2	14	TRBV7-9	.	CASSLGGRADGYTF	TGTGCCAGCAGCTTAGGAGGCAGGGCCGATGGCTACACCTTC
.	TRBJ1-2	11	TRBV20-1	.	CSASREYGYTF	TGCAGTGCCTCACGGGAGTATGGCTACACCTTC
.	TRBJ1-2	15	TRBV30	.	CAWSVRGSFNYGYTF	TGTGCCTGGAGTGTCAGGGGCAGCTTTAACTATGGCTACACCTTC
few	TRBJ1-4	15	TRBV9	.	CASSVQTGRGEKLFF	TGTGCCAGCAGCGTACAAACAGGGAGGGGGGAAAAACTGTTTTTT
.	TRBJ1-1	15	TRBV18	.	CASSQVKQANTEAFF	TGTGCCAGCTCACAAGTCAAACAGGCGAACACTGAAGCTTTCTTT
.	TRBJ1-4	14	TRBV5-1	.	CASSLGLGNEKLFF	TGCGCCAGCAGCTTGGGGTTGGGGAATGAAAAACTGTTTTTT
.	TRBJ2-2	13	TRBV30	.	CAWQPPALRELFF	TGTGCCTGGCAACCTCCCGCTCTTCGGGAGCTGTTTTTT